This TCR beta chain was found in a study of shared clonotypes between healthy human individuals. Study-wide background: Serving as donors were a couple of women and a few men, whose ages spanned 18 to 49. There were three CD4 naive, three CD4 memory, two CD8 naive and one CD8 memory plates per donor.

Deep was the level at which the assay was run. 200 to 250 ng DNA, tens of thousands of T cell genomes, went into each sorted-subset replicate PCR. Data came from immunoSEQ multiplex PCR; TCRdb stores just in-frame clones and leaves some out. This table has 1,400,000 or so clones, 98% appearing once. The CDR3 spans 16 residues. With 1 base clipped from V and 5 bases from J, the junction kept 6 bases outside the gene matches. Germline V CDR1 and CDR2: LGHNA, YSLEER. The specimen was naive CD4+ T cells sorted from blood. Subset in this sample: CD45RA+ positively selected. This receptor was obtained from a man between 25 and 39 years old in good health. The chain is built from TRBV4-3 and TRBJ2-3; 10 nucleotides align to TRBD2. CDR3 protein: CASSQVLAGGGDTQYF. CDR3 nucleotide sequence: TGCGCCAGCAGCCAAGTCTTAGCGGGAGGCGGAGATACGCAGTATTTT.